A single sample gave rise to the 9 T cell receptor beta chains below, sequenced in a study of cytomegalovirus exposure and HLA in healthy donors. 60 Vbeta and 13 Jbeta primers were used in PCR. Some clones are missing from TCRdb's copy, which holds only in-frame ones; the method was immunoSEQ multiplex PCR. The sample consists of over 150,000 clones, 77% of them appearing once. The source material was PBMCs. Source of these receptors: a woman aged 40 to 50 in good health and CMV-seropositive.

This clone turned up a few times. The chain links TRBV14 to TRBJ1-4, with D unresolved. Trimming took 3 bases from V and 6 from J, leaving 11 bases between them. The CDR3 runs 14 residues. Germline CDR1 is SGHDN and CDR2 is FVKESK. CDR3 amino acids: CASSQQVQYEKLFF. As DNA, the CDR3 is TGTGCCAGCAGCCAGCAGGTTCAATATGAAAAACTGTTTTTT.

The chain has TRBV14 and TRBJ2-6; 9 bases align to TRBD2. From germline, CDR1 is SGHDN and CDR2 FVKESK. V gave up 5 bases and J gave up 2 bases; unmatched junction bases: 1. This CDR3 region has 15 residues. The CDR3 loop reads CASSVAGAGANVLTF. The CDR3 DNA follows: TGTGCCAGCAGCGTAGCGGGAGCTGGGGCCAACGTCCTGACTTTC.

CDR3 region: CASSSDWVGEQYF. CDR3 bases: TGTGCCAGCAGCTCGGACTGGGTAGGCGAGCAGTACTTC. The genes are TRBV7-9 and TRBJ2-7; tentative D call: TRBD2 (5 bases). Between the trimmed V and J ends, which lost 4 bases and 6 bases, there was a span of 13 bases. The CDR3 runs to 13 residues. Germline V gene data show CDR1 as SEHNR and CDR2 as FQNEAQ (reference sequence).

The chain employs TRBV7-8 and TRBJ2-3; 9 bases map to TRBD2. The length of the CDR3 is 19 residues. With V trimmed by 2 bases and J by 3 bases, 15 bases remained unmatched. Germline CDR1 reads SGHVS; CDR2 reads FQNEAQ. CDR3 DNA: TGTGCCAGCAGCTTATATAGGATAAGCGGGGGGCCTTCAACAGATACGCAGTATTTT. Its protein is CASSLYRISGGPSTDTQYF.

The chain uses TRBV5-1 and TRBJ2-7, with TRBD1 matching over 9 bases. J was trimmed by 2 bases and V by 5 bases; bases with no gene match: 8. Germline lookup yields CDR1 SGHRS and CDR2 YFSETQ. The CDR3 extends over 15 amino acids. CDR3 nucleotide sequence: TGCGCCAGCAGTTCCGGGACAGGGTACACCTACGAGCAGTACTTC. Its protein product is CASSSGTGYTYEQYF.

The chain carries TRBV19 and TRBJ1-2; D is uncertain. Germline assignment: CDR1 LNHDA and CDR2 SQIVND (reference sequence). V dropped 4 bases and J dropped 4 bases, with 16 bases sitting between them. CDR3 length equals 15 residues. This CDR3 is CASSRSGQMSYGYTF. In DNA form, the CDR3 reads TGTGCCAGTAGTAGGAGTGGCCAGATGAGCTATGGCTACACCTTC.

The V call is TRBV14, the J call TRBJ2-6; 7 bases are a match to TRBD1. Germline V gene lookup returns CDR1 SGHDN and CDR2 FVKESK. The CDR3 sequence is 18 residues long. V shed 4 bases, J shed 4 bases, and the junction held 13 bases outside the gene matches. The CDR3 DNA follows: TGTGCCAGCAGCCCCCGACAGGGAATTCAAGGAGGGGCCAACGTCCTGACTTTC. Protein product: CASSPRQGIQGGANVLTF.

This clone was detected a few times. The junction differs from germline at one of its ends, possibly a read error. The V call is TRBV7-9, the J call TRBJ1-2, with D unresolved. The germline V gene has CDR1 SEHNR and CDR2 FQNEAQ (reference sequence). The CDR3 sequence is 12 residues long. In nucleotides, the CDR3 is TGTTCCAGCAGTCGGGAATCTAAGGGCTACACCTTC. Its translation: CSSSRESKGYTF.

This clone was recorded once. V and J are TRBV11-2 and TRBJ1-6, with 8 bases identical to TRBD1. Germline CDR1 and CDR2: SGHAT and FQNNGV. Unmatched junction bases numbered 5, after V lost 2 bases and J lost 5 bases. This CDR3 spans 16 amino acids. CDR3 coding DNA: TGTGCCAGCAGCTTAAGACAGGGGACGCATAATTCACCCCTCCACTTT. This translates into CASSLRQGTHNSPLHF.